A single sample is the source of the 29 T cell receptor beta chains below, sequenced in a study of a mutant IDH1 vaccine in newly diagnosed glioma. Time point here: week 35, safety follow-up. One vaccine dose held 300 ug of mutant IDH1 20-mer peptide and came with topical imiquimod. These receptors lack a known antigen. Using immunoSEQ multiplex PCR, the repertoire was profiled, and TCRdb retains in-frame clones only, with some absent. The sample has tens of thousands of clones; approximately 80% are singletons. The material sequenced was PBMCs, taken from a glioma patient whose treatment included an IDH1 peptide vaccine. Receptors originate from a middle-aged man with glioma.

This clone was recorded only once. This chain uses TRBV5-1 with TRBJ2-3; maybe TRBD2 (6 bases). Trimming took off 0 bases at V and 5 bases at J, with 13 bases between the two ends. The CDR3 runs 15 residues. CDR1 and CDR2 from the germline V gene are SGHRS and YFSETQ. Here the CDR3 DNA reads TGCGCCAGCAGCTTGGTTGCGGGAAGCTTAGATACGCAGTATTTT. As protein: CASSLVAGSLDTQYF.

This sequence joins TRBV21-1 and TRBJ2-7; the table's TRBD1 call for D was not verified on the DNA. TRBV21-1 is deemed a pseudogene. The CDR3 runs to 14 residues. The CDR3 loop reads CASSPGLVLNEQYF. Here the CDR3 DNA reads TGTGCCAGCAGCCCAGGGCTAGTTTTAAACGAGCAGTACTTC.

The chain carries TRBV7-2 and TRBJ2-3; TRBD2 aligns across 10 bases. The CDR3 length is 15 residues. Trimming at V came to 5 bases and at J to 4 bases, leaving 6 bases not matched to a gene. Looked up from germline, CDR1 is SGHTA and CDR2 is FQGNSA. The CDR3 reads CASSLRLAGADTQYF. The DNA of the CDR3 is TGTGCCAGCAGCCTCCGACTAGCGGGCGCAGATACGCAGTATTTT.

This clone has a single count. The rearrangement links TRBV5-1 to TRBJ2-4, with D possibly matching TRBD2 (6 bases). Trimming shortened V by 3 bases and J by 1 base, and 11 bases separated the two germline ends. This CDR3 is built from 15 residues. The germline gives CDR1 SGHRS, CDR2 YFSETQ. The CDR3 spells CASSSGSGAKNIQYF. The CDR3 DNA follows: TGCGCCAGCAGCTCTGGGAGCGGGGCCAAAAACATTCAGTACTTC.

The table lists this clone with a few counts. The V call is TRBV5-1, the J call TRBJ1-1; weak D call: TRBD1 (5 bases). The CDR3 contains 15 residues. The germline gives CDR1 SGHRS, CDR2 YFSETQ. V lost 4 bases, J lost 3 bases, and 16 bases lay in between. The DNA of the CDR3 is TGCGCCAGCAGCCGCCTGGGGGGAATAGACACTGAAGCTTTCTTT. It specifies CASSRLGGIDTEAFF.

The chain uses TRBV11-2 and TRBJ2-1; D is uncertain. The V gene's germline CDR1 is SGHAT and CDR2 FQNNGV. Between the trimmed V and J ends, which lost 2 bases and 8 bases, there was a span of 10 bases. The CDR3 is made up of 13 amino acids. The CDR3 protein is CASSLIPRDEQFF. The CDR3 DNA is TGTGCCAGCAGCTTAATCCCTCGCGATGAGCAGTTCTTC.

The chain couples TRBV6-6 to TRBJ1-1; D perhaps matches TRBD1 (6 bases). Deletions cut 0 bases from V and 11 bases from J, with 16 bases between. This CDR3 has 14 amino acids. In germline, CDR1 is MNHNY, CDR2 SVGAGI (reference sequence). The CDR3 nucleotides are TGTGCCAGCAGTTACTCAGGGGGGTTAATAGAGGCTTTCTTT. Its protein product is CASSYSGGLIEAFF.

Only one count was recorded for this clone. The J gene is TRBJ2-1, the V gene TRBV11-3; D is perhaps TRBD1 (5 bases). This CDR3 is 13 amino acids long. Trimming shortened V by 5 bases and J by 6 bases, and 11 bases separated the two germline ends. CDR1 and CDR2 (germline): SGHNT, YENEEA. The CDR3 DNA follows: TGTGCCAGCAGCCGAATGGGGCCCAATGAGCAGTTCTTC. Translating it yields CASSRMGPNEQFF. Full variable domain (outside the CDR3, taken from reference TRBV11-3 and TRBJ2-1): EAGVVQSPRYKIIEKKQPVAFWCNPISGHNTLYWYLQNLGQGPELLIRYENEEAVDDSQLPKDRFSAERLKGVDSTLKIQPAELGDSAVYLCASSRMGPNEQFFGPGTRLTVL.

The rearrangement links TRBV6-6 to TRBJ2-7, with D unclear. Looked up from germline, CDR1 is MNHNY and CDR2 is SVGAGI (reference sequence). Trimming took off 5 bases at V and 4 bases at J, with 12 bases between the two ends. The CDR3 length is 13 residues. This CDR3 reads CASSPTPVYEQYV. The CDR3 bases are TGTGCCAGCAGTCCCACCCCTGTATACGAGCAGTACGTC.

The rearrangement links TRBV6-1 to TRBJ2-3; TRBD1 is a possible D gene (6 bases). This CDR3 contains 15 residues. Germline CDR1 is MNHNS and CDR2 is SASEGT. Between the trimmed V and J ends, which lost 2 bases and 3 bases, there was a span of 12 bases. Here the CDR3 reads CASSEMRTATDTQYF. The CDR3 nucleotides read TGTGCCAGCAGTGAAATGAGGACAGCAACAGATACGCAGTATTTT.

This clone appeared a single time. This chain connects TRBV19 to TRBJ1-1, with 7 bases that match TRBD1. The V and J ends lost 3 bases and 6 bases, in that order; junction bases with no gene match: 10. The CDR3 extends over 15 amino acids. In germline, CDR1 is LNHDA, CDR2 SQIVND (reference sequence). The CDR3 nucleotides are TGTGCCAGTAGTATGAGGGGGGCACAGGGGTCTGAAGCTTTCTTT. This encodes CASSMRGAQGSEAFF. The variable domain in full, with the rest retrieved from reference TRBV19 and TRBJ1-1, is DGGITQSPKYLFRKEGQNVTLSCEQNLNHDAMYWYRQDPGQGLRLIYYSQIVNDFQKGDIAEGYSVSREKKESFPLTVTSAQKNPTAFYLCASSMRGAQGSEAFFGQGTRLTVV.

The chain joins TRBV11-2 to TRBJ2-3; 15 bases line up with TRBD2. V shed 5 bases, J shed 4 bases, and the junction held 10 bases outside the gene matches. The germline gives CDR1 SGHAT, CDR2 FQNNGV. CDR3 length: 18 residues. CDR3 DNA: TGTGCCAGCAGCCTGGGACTAGCGGGAGGCATTAGCTCAGATACGCAGTATTTT. Amino acid sequence: CASSLGLAGGISSDTQYF. The full variable domain, rest sourced from reference TRBV11-2 and TRBJ2-3, is EAGVAQSPRYKIIEKRQSVAFWCNPISGHATLYWYQQILGQGPKLLIQFQNNGVVDDSQLPKDRFSAERLKGVDSTLKIQPAKLEDSAVYLCASSLGLAGGISSDTQYFGPGTRLTVL.

The rearrangement joins TRBV27 to TRBJ2-2, with 10 positions matching TRBD1. V was pared by 4 bases and J by 5 bases, with 7 bases of the junction left unmatched. Germline assignment: CDR1 MNHEY and CDR2 SMNVEV (reference sequence). The length of the CDR3 is 16 residues. The CDR3 DNA reads TGTGCCAGCAGTTCGCCGGGACAGGGGTATACCGGGGAGCTGTTTTTT. Amino acid sequence: CASSSPGQGYTGELFF.

DNA of the CDR3: TGTGCCAGCAGCGACTACCTACAGGGAGAGGGCTATGGCTACACCTTC. This codes for CASSDYLQGEGYGYTF. V is TRBV7-2 and J is TRBJ1-2; D perhaps matches TRBD1 (6 bases). The V and J ends lost 5 bases and 4 bases respectively, with 20 bases between them. Per the germline V gene, CDR1 is SGHTA and CDR2 is FQGNSA. This CDR3 has 16 amino acids. The entire variable domain, with the rest obtained from reference TRBV7-2 and TRBJ1-2, is as follows: GAGVSQSPSNKVTEKGKDVELRCDPISGHTALYWYRQSLGQGLEFLIYFQGNSAPDKSGLPSDRFSAERTGGSVSTLTIQRTQQEDSAVYLCASSDYLQGEGYGYTFGSGTRLTVV.

This chain joins TRBV6-5 and TRBJ2-3, with 10 bases aligning to TRBD2. The CDR3 is 16 residues long. Germline loops: CDR1 MNHEY, CDR2 SVGAGI. J was trimmed by 2 bases and V by 2 bases; bases with no gene match: 4. The CDR3 bases are TGTGCCAGCAGTTACCTAGCGGGAGAGAACACAGATACGCAGTATTTT. This codes for CASSYLAGENTDTQYF.

The rearrangement uses TRBV6-1 and TRBJ1-4, with D tentatively TRBD1 (5 bases). The germline V gene encodes CDR1 MNHNS and CDR2 SASEGT. V lost 3 bases, J lost 6 bases, and 11 bases lay in between. The CDR3 sequence is 14 residues long. This CDR3 reads CASSDGTPDEKLFF. CDR3 DNA: TGTGCCAGCAGTGACGGGACTCCGGATGAAAAACTGTTTTTT.

This rearrangement joins TRBV9 to TRBJ2-5, with TRBD2 matching over 7 bases. Germline-derived CDR1 and CDR2 are SGDLS and YYNGEE. There are 15 residues in the CDR3. Trimming removed 4 bases from V and 4 bases from J; junction bases left unmatched: 10. The CDR3 nucleotides read TGTGCCAGCAGCTCCAGCGGGACGGTGGGAGAGACCCAGTACTTC. Its translation is CASSSSGTVGETQYF.

V and J are TRBV21-1 and TRBJ2-5; the table's D call, TRBD2, was not checked against the DNA. TRBV21-1 is an annotated pseudogene. This CDR3 region has 11 residues. The CDR3 DNA reads TGTGCCAGCCGCCTAGAAGAGACCCAGTACTTC. Residues: CASRLEETQYF.

This clone has more than one count but fewer than ten. The chain is built from TRBV7-9 and TRBJ2-6; a weak D match, TRBD2 (5 bases). The CDR3 has 15 residues. V was shortened by 2 bases and J by 1 base, with 6 bases between the two germline ends. CDR1 and CDR2 from the germline V gene are SEHNR and FQNEAQ (reference sequence). The CDR3 nucleotides are TGTGCCAGCAGCTTACGGGGATCTGGGGCCAACGTCCTGACTTTC. This gives the protein CASSLRGSGANVLTF.

CDR3 loop: CASSSSVGGTSYEQYF. The CDR3 DNA reads as TGTGCCAGCAGCTCCAGCGTAGGGGGGACATCCTACGAGCAGTACTTC. The chain combines TRBV11-2 with TRBJ2-7, with D perhaps TRBD1 or TRBD2 (6 bases each). V was clipped by 4 bases and J by 1 base, with 17 bases between them. The CDR3 runs 16 residues. CDR1 SGHAT and CDR2 FQNNGV come from the germline V gene. The full variable domain, with the rest looked up from reference TRBV11-2 and TRBJ2-7, is EAGVAQSPRYKIIEKRQSVAFWCNPISGHATLYWYQQILGQGPKLLIQFQNNGVVDDSQLPKDRFSAERLKGVDSTLKIQPAKLEDSAVYLCASSSSVGGTSYEQYFGPGTRLTVT.

The V and J genes are TRBV28 and TRBJ1-5; TRBD1 is a possible D gene (6 bases). The CDR3 runs to 15 residues. Germline CDR1 MDHEN, CDR2 SYDVKM. Trimming pared 5 bases from V and 3 bases from J, leaving 14 bases between. DNA of the CDR3: TGTGCCAGCAGTCCCTCAGGACAGCTCAATCAGCCCCAGCATTTT. It translates to CASSPSGQLNQPQHF.

The rearrangement uses TRBV10-2 and TRBJ2-7; D is unclear. There are 13 residues in the CDR3. Trimming stripped 3 bases from V and 4 bases from J, with 10 bases between. Germline lookup yields CDR1 WSHSY and CDR2 SAAADI. CDR3 sequence (DNA): TGCGCCAGCAGTGAAGGCGCCGAATACGAGCAGTACGTC. Its protein is CASSEGAEYEQYV.

This clone was seen a single time. The chain links TRBV6-1 to TRBJ2-4; possible D gene TRBD2, 5 bases. V was shortened by 7 bases and J by 0 bases, with 10 bases between the two germline ends. The CDR3 spans 14 residues. CDR1 and CDR2 (germline): MNHNS, SASEGT. The DNA for the CDR3 is TGTGCCAGCATAGGAGGTCTAGCCAAAAACATTCAGTACTTC. Amino acid sequence: CASIGGLAKNIQYF.

This chain joins TRBV7-9 and TRBJ1-2; D is uncertain. This CDR3 region has 13 residues. The ends were cut back, 5 bases at V and 4 bases at J, with 11 bases in the middle. Germline V gene lookup returns CDR1 SEHNR and CDR2 FQNEAQ (reference sequence). The CDR3 region is CASSQDGPYGYTF. The CDR3 nucleotides are TGTGCCAGCAGCCAAGACGGACCCTATGGCTACACCTTC.

This chain uses TRBV9 with TRBJ1-4; 7 nucleotides line up with TRBD1. With 6 bases clipped from V and 5 bases from J, the junction kept 7 bases outside the gene matches. CDR1 and CDR2 from the germline V gene are SGDLS and YYNGEE. The CDR3 length is 14 residues. The chain's CDR3 is CASTRTGGNEKLFF. CDR3 coding DNA: TGTGCCAGCACGCGGACAGGCGGAAATGAAAAACTGTTTTTT.

The chain recombines TRBV7-9 with TRBJ2-1, with TRBD2 as a possible D gene (6 bases). The V end was cut by 2 bases, the J end by 10 bases, with 15 bases between. The CDR3 contains 14 residues. Germline V gene data show CDR1 as SEHNR and CDR2 as FQNEAQ (reference sequence). The CDR3 bases are TGTGCCAGCAGCTTAAGGGACTCCTCTAGCGAGCAGTTCTTC. It encodes CASSLRDSSSEQFF.

This clone was counted once. The chain joins TRBV2 to TRBJ2-7; D is possibly TRBD1 or TRBD2 (5 bases each). From germline, CDR1 is SNHLY and CDR2 FYNNEI. This CDR3 has 12 residues. The V gene lost 8 bases and the J gene lost 4 bases, with 12 bases spanning the gap. The DNA for the CDR3 is TGTGCCAGCCGCCAAGGGGAGTACGAGCAGTACTTC. Translation gives CASRQGEYEQYF.

This chain links TRBV4-1 with TRBJ2-2; 9 bases line up with TRBD1. Germline assignment: CDR1 MGHRA and CDR2 YSYEKL. CDR3 length: 15 amino acids. With 4 bases clipped from V and 5 bases from J, the junction kept 5 bases outside the gene matches. CDR3 in DNA: TGCGCCAGCAGCCCGGGACAGGGAGGAACCGGGGAGCTGTTTTTT. Its protein is CASSPGQGGTGELFF.

V usage is TRBV18 and J usage is TRBJ1-5, with D uncertain. This CDR3 has 14 residues. Trimming cost V 8 bases and J 5 bases, with 16 bases left between them. In germline, CDR1 is KGHSH, CDR2 LQKENI. CDR3 region: CASPQAHYYQPQHF. The CDR3 DNA reads as TGTGCCAGCCCCCAGGCACACTACTATCAGCCCCAGCATTTT.